One T cell receptor beta chain is described in this entry. Its cognate antigen is unknown. A much larger clone sits a single nucleotide away, making a read error possible. J was trimmed by 3 bases and V by 6 bases; bases with no gene match: 5. This CDR3 is 13 amino acids long. The V gene's germline CDR1 is SQVTM and CDR2 ANQGSEA. Every patient had bone marrow sampled while the disease was active. This specimen comes from a study of read filtering for tumor transcriptome and immune sequencing. In the study overall: RNA-seq yielded only about 75 to 1273 TCR reads, IR-seq about 4.05 to 10.27 million. Overall study results and limits: Without single-read clonotypes, shared clonotype proportions correlated more between IR-seq and RNA-seq.

Molecular barcoded adaptors covering alpha/delta and beta/gamma chains were used on about 390 ng RNA. TCRdb re-derived calls from the reads in MiXCR, one entry per CDR3 protein. This table has some 19,000 distinct CDR3 sequences, around 20% appearing once. The sequencing input was a population of CD138-negative cells sorted from bone marrow. V is TRBV29-1 and J is TRBJ2-7, with 10 bases lining up with TRBD2. This sequence originates from a donor aged 40 or older with multiple myeloma. The CDR3 sequence: CSVTSGVSYEQYF. The CDR3 coding sequence is TGCAGCGTAACTAGCGGGGTAAGCTACGAGCAGTACTTC.